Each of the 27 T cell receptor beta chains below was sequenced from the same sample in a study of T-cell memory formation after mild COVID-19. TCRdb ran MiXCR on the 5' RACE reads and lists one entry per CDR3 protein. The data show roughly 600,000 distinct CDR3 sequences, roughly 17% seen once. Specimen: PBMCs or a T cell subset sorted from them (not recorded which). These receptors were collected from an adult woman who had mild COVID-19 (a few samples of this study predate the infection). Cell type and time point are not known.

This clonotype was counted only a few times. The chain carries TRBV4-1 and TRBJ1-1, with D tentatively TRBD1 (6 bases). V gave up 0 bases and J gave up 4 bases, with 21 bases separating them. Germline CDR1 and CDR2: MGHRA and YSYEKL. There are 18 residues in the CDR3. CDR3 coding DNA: TGCGCCAGCAGCCAAGATCTGGCATTGGGGGGCGGCGGCACTGAAGCTTTCTTT. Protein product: CASSQDLALGGGGTEAFF.

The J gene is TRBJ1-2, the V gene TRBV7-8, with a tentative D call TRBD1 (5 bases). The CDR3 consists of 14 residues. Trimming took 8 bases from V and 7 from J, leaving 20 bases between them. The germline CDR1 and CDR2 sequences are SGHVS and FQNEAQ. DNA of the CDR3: TGTGCCAGCCATCGAGGGGATAGTAGCGGTGGCTACACCTTC. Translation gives CASHRGDSSGGYTF.

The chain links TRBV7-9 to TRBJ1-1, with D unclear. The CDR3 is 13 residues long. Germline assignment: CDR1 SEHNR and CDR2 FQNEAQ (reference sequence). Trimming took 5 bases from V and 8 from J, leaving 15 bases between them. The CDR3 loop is CASSPPAGWEAFF. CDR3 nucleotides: TGTGCCAGCAGCCCCCCGGCGGGGTGGGAAGCTTTCTTT.

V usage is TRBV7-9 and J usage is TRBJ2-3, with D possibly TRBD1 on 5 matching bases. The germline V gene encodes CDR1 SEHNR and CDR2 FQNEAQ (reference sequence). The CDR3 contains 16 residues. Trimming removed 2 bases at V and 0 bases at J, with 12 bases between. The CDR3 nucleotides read TGTGCCAGCAGCTTACCCTCAAGGGGTAGCACAGATACGCAGTATTTT. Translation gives CASSLPSRGSTDTQYF.

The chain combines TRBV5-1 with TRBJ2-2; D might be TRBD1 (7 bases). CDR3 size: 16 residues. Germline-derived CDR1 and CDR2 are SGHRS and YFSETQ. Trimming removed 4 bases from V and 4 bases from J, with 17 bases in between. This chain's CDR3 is CASSSAGGPGTGELFF. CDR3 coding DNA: TGCGCCAGCAGCAGCGCAGGGGGGCCGGGCACCGGGGAGCTGTTTTTT.

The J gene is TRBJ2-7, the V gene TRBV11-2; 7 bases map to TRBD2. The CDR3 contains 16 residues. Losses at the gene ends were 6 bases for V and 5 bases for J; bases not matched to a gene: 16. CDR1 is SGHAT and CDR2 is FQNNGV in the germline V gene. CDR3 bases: TGTGCCAGCAGACCACTAGCGCAGAGCGGGGAAAACGAGCAGTACTTC. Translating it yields CASRPLAQSGENEQYF.

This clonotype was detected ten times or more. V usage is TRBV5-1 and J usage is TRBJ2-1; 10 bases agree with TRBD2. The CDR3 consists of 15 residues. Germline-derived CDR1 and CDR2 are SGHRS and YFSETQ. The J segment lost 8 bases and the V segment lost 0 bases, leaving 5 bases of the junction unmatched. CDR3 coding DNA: TGCGCCAGCAGCTTGGGCCTAGCGGGAGTGGATGAGCAGTTCTTC. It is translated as CASSLGLAGVDEQFF.

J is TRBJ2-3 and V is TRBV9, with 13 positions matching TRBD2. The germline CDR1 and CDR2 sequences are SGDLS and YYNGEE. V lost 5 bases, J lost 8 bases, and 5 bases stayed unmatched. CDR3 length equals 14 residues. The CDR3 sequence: CASRGLAGVGTQYF. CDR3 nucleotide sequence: TGTGCCAGCAGAGGACTAGCGGGGGTCGGTACGCAGTATTTT.

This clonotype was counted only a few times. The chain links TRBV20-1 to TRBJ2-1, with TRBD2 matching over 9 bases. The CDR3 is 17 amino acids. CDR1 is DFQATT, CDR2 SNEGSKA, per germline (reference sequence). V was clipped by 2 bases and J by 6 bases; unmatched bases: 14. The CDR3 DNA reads TGCAGTGCTAGAAGACCCATAGCGGGAGAGATGGTCAATGAGCAGTTCTTC. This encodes CSARRPIAGEMVNEQFF.

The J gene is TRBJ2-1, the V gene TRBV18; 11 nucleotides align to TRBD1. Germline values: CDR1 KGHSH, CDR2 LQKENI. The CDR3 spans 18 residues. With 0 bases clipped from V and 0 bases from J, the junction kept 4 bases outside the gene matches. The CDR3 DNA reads TGTGCCAGCTCACCACCGAGTGGGACAGGGGGCTCCTACAATGAGCAGTTCTTC. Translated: CASSPPSGTGGSYNEQFF.

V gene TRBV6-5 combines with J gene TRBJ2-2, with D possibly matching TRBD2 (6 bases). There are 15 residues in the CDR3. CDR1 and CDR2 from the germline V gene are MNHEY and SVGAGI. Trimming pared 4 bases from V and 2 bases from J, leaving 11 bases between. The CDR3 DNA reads TGTGCCAGCAGTTTCCGGGACTTTAACACCGGGGAGCTGTTTTTT. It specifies CASSFRDFNTGELFF.

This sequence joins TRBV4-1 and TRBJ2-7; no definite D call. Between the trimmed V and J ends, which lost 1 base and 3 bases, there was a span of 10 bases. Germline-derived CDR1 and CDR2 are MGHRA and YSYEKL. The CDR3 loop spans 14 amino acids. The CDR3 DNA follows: TGCGCCAGCAGCCAAGCAAACGGCCGCTACGAGCAGTACTTC. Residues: CASSQANGRYEQYF.

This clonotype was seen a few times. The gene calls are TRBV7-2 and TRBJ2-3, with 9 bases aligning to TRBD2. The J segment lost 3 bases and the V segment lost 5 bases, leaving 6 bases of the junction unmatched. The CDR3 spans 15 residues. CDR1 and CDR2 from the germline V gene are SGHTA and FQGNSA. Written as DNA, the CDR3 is TGTGCCAGCAGCCTTAGCGGGAGAAGTACAGATACGCAGTATTTT. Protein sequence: CASSLSGRSTDTQYF.

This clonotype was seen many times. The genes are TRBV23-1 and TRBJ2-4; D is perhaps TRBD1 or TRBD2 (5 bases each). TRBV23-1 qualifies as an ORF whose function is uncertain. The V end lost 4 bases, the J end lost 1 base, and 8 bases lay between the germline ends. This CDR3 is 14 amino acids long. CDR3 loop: CASSRWGAKNIQYF. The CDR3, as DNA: TGCGCCAGCAGTCGGTGGGGGGCCAAAAACATTCAGTACTTC.

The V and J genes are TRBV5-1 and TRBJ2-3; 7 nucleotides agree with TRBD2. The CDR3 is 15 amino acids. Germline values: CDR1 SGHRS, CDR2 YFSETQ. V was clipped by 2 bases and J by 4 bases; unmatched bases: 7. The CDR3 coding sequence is TGCGCCAGCAGCTTAGAGGGACTACCTTCAGATACGCAGTATTTT. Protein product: CASSLEGLPSDTQYF. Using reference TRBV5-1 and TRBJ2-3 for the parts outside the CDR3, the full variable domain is KAGVTQTPRYLIKTRGQQVTLSCSPISGHRSVSWYQQTPGQGLQFLFEYFSETQRNKGNFPGRFSGRQFSNSRSEMNVSTLELGDSALYLCASSLEGLPSDTQYFGPGTRLTVL.

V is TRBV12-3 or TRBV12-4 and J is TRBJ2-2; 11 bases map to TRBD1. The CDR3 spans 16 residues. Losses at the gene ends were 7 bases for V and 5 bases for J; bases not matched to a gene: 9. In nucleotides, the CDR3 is TGTGCCAGCACCAGGCCAGGGACAGGGGGGACCGGGGAGCTGTTTTTT. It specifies CASTRPGTGGTGELFF.

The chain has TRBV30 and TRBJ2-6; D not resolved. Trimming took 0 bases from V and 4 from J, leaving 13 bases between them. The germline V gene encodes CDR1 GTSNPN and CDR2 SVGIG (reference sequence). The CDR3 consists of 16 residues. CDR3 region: CAWSVRWVTGANVLTF. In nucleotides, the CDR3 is TGTGCCTGGAGTGTACGTTGGGTAACCGGGGCCAACGTCCTGACTTTC.

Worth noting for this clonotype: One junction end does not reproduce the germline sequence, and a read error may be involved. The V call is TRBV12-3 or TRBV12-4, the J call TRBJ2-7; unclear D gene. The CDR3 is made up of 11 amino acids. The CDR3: CASSTNYGQYF. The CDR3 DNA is TGTGCCAGCAGTACGAACTACGGGCAGTACTTC.

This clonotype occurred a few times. As DNA, the CDR3 is TGTGCCAGCAGTGACCGGGACAGGGAGTCCGAAGCTTTCTTT. Translation gives CASSDRDRESEAFF. The chain combines TRBV6-5 with TRBJ1-1, with 9 bases matching TRBD1. The trim removed 5 bases at V and 8 bases at J, leaving 9 bases unmatched. Germline CDR1 reads MNHEY; CDR2 reads SVGAGI. This CDR3 is 14 amino acids long.

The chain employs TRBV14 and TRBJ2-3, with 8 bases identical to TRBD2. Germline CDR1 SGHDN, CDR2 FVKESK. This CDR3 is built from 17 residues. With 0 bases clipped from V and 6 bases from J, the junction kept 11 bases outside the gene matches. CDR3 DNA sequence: TGTGCCAGCAGCCAAGATAACTCGGGAGGGCCCAGTGATACGCAGTATTTT. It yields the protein CASSQDNSGGPSDTQYF.

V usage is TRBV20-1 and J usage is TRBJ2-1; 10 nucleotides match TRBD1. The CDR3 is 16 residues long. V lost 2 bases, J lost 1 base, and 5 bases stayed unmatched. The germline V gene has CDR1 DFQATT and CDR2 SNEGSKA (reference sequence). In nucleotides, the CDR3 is TGCAGTGCTAGAACGACAGGGGGCGCGTCCTACAATGAGCAGTTCTTC. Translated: CSARTTGGASYNEQFF.

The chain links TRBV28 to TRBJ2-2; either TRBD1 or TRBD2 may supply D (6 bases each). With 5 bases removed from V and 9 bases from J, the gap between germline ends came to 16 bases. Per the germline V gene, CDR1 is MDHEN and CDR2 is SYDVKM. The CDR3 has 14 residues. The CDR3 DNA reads TGTGCCAGCAGTGCCGGGGGCAGGGAGCGGGAGCTGTTTTTT. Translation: CASSAGGRERELFF.

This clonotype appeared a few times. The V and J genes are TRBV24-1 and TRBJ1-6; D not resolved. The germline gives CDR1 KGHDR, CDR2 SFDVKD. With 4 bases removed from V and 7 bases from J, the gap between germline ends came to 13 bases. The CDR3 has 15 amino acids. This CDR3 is CATSDSTVINSPLHF. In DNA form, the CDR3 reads TGTGCCACCAGTGACTCCACAGTCATCAATTCACCCCTCCACTTT.

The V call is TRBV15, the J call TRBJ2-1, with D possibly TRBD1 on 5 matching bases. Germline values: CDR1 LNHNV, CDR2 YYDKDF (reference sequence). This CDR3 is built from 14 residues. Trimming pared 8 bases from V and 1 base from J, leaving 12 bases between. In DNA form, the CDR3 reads TGTGCCACCGACAGTATCGGGTCCTACAATGAGCAGTTCTTC. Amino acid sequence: CATDSIGSYNEQFF.

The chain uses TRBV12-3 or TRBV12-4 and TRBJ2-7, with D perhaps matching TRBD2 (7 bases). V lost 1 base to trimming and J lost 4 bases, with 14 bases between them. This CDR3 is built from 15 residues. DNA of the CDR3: TGTGCCAGCAGTTTAGGTTTCAGGGGAGGGTACGAGCAGTACTTC. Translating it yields CASSLGFRGGYEQYF.

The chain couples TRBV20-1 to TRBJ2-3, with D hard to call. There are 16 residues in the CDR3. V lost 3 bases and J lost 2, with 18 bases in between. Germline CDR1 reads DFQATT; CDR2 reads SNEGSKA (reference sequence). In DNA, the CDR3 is TGCAGTGCTAGGGTTGTCACCCAACTATTCACAGATACGCAGTATTTT. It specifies CSARVVTQLFTDTQYF.

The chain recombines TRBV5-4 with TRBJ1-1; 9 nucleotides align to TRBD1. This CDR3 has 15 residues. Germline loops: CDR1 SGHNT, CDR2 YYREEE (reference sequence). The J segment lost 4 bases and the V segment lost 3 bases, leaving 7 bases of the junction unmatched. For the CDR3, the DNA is TGTGCCAGCAGCTCTCCGGGACAGGGAGGCACTGAAGCTTTCTTT. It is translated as CASSSPGQGGTEAFF.